These 28 T cell receptor beta chains were sequenced from one sample in a study of control samples from healthy donors and cancer patients (dated by TCRdb to 2020 to 2022). The library was obtained by the immunoSEQ multiplex PCR assay. Entries here come from immuneACCESS through TCRdb and include only in-frame sequences with V and J called. Some clones fail to appear in such tables; in the studies checked, an unresolved V gene covers under half of the shortfall, and the cause of the remainder is unknown. A total of over 60,000 clones appear in this sample, 65% to 90% of them only once. The ten largest clonotypes hold 4.5% to 6.5% of the sample. Sequencing used blood. The receptors originated from a man aged 35 to 55 in good health.

The chain has TRBV6-1 and TRBJ2-7; 8 bases align to TRBD1. The V segment lost 2 bases and the J segment 8 bases; nucleotides outside the gene matches: 5. CDR1 MNHNS and CDR2 SASEGT come from the germline V gene. The CDR3 is 13 amino acids. The CDR3 reads CASSEKDRAKQYF. The CDR3 coding sequence is TGTGCCAGCAGTGAAAAGGACAGGGCTAAGCAGTACTTC.

The J gene is TRBJ2-2, the V gene TRBV9; 7 bases fit TRBD2. V shed 7 bases, J shed 7 bases, and the junction held 10 bases outside the gene matches. Germline V gene sequence: CDR1 SGDLS, CDR2 YYNGEE. The CDR3 consists of 14 residues. As DNA, the CDR3 is TGTGCCAGCGCGGGGGTAGCGAATGTCGGGGAGCTGTTTTTT. Its translation: CASAGVANVGELFF.

The V and J genes are TRBV18 and TRBJ1-2; 8 nucleotides match TRBD1. V gave up 2 bases and J gave up 0 bases; unmatched junction bases: 14. The germline CDR1 and CDR2 sequences are KGHSH and LQKENI. The CDR3 is made up of 19 amino acids. The CDR3, as DNA: TGTGCCAGCTCACCATCCGGCAGGACAGGGACCACTTCTAACTATGGCTACACCTTC. Translated, it gives CASSPSGRTGTTSNYGYTF.

This sequence joins TRBV30 and TRBJ1-2; D perhaps matches TRBD1 (5 bases). Trimming pared 0 bases from V and 6 bases from J, leaving 14 bases between. Germline V lookup: CDR1 GTSNPN, CDR2 SVGIG (reference sequence). The CDR3 covers 14 residues. The CDR3 is CAWSVGTPAHGYTF. Here the CDR3 DNA reads TGTGCCTGGAGTGTTGGGACTCCAGCGCATGGCTACACCTTC.

The chain joins TRBV10-2 to TRBJ1-2; D unresolved. Trimming left V 4 bases short and J 0 bases short, with 9 bases between. Germline-derived CDR1 and CDR2 are WSHSY and SAAADI. CDR3 length: 14 residues. For the CDR3, the DNA is TGCGCCAGCAGTGGTCTCCGGGCTAACTATGGCTACACCTTC. This gives the protein CASSGLRANYGYTF.

The V call is TRBV13, the J call TRBJ1-1; possible D gene TRBD1, 6 bases. The germline V gene encodes CDR1 PRHDT and CDR2 FYEKMQ (reference sequence). This CDR3 is 14 amino acids long. V lost 4 bases and J lost 5, with 14 bases in between. The CDR3 sequence is CASSYHSQGTEAFF. The CDR3 nucleotides read TGTGCCAGCAGCTACCACTCACAGGGTACTGAAGCTTTCTTT.

CDR3 in amino acids: CASTPQETQYF. The CDR3 DNA sequence: TGTGCCAGCACCCCGCAAGAGACCCAGTACTTC. V is TRBV12-3 or TRBV12-4 and J is TRBJ2-5; D call uncertain. This CDR3 contains 11 residues. Deletions cut 7 bases from V and 2 bases from J, with 5 bases between.

The chain joins TRBV9 to TRBJ1-2; a possible D gene is TRBD1 (6 bases). This CDR3 contains 15 residues. Trimming took 1 base from V and 4 from J, leaving 14 bases between them. From germline, CDR1 is SGDLS and CDR2 YYNGEE. CDR3 bases: TGTGCCAGCAGCGTATCATCCCAGGGGAGCTATGGCTACACCTTC. This sequence encodes CASSVSSQGSYGYTF.

This chain links TRBV7-9 with TRBJ1-2, with TRBD1 matching 8 bases. This CDR3 has 15 amino acids. The V gene end was trimmed by 4 bases and the J gene end by 4 bases; junction bases not matched to a gene: 8. Germline lookup yields CDR1 SEHNR and CDR2 FQNEAQ (reference sequence). The CDR3 is CASSSKEGQVYGYTF. The CDR3 DNA reads as TGTGCCAGCAGCTCCAAGGAGGGACAGGTCTATGGCTACACCTTC.

This clone was found once. One junction end disagrees with the germline gene, perhaps due to a read error. The rearrangement joins TRBV6-1 to TRBJ1-5, with D possibly matching TRBD1 (6 bases). The CDR3 spans 18 residues. In germline, CDR1 is MNHNS, CDR2 SASEGT. In DNA, the CDR3 is TGTGCCAGCAGTCAAGCAGGGGCGCGGCGGGATAGCAATCAGCCCCAGCATTTT. This gives the protein CASSQAGARRDSNQPQHF.

This sequence joins TRBV28 and TRBJ2-7, with 9 bases fitting TRBD1. Trimming removed 6 bases from V and 3 bases from J; junction bases left unmatched: 6. The CDR3 sequence is 14 residues long. Germline lookup yields CDR1 MDHEN and CDR2 SYDVKM. The chain's CDR3 is CASRGTGWIYEQYF. The CDR3 DNA follows: TGTGCCAGCAGGGGGACAGGGTGGATCTACGAGCAGTACTTC.

As concerns this clone: The sample holds other DNA sequences that translate to the same CDR3. This sequence joins TRBV18 and TRBJ2-7; no definite D call. This CDR3 spans 13 amino acids. The ends were cut back, 0 bases at V and 0 bases at J, with 3 bases in the middle. Germline-derived CDR1 and CDR2 are KGHSH and LQKENI. As DNA, the CDR3 is TGTGCCAGCTCACCACCCAGCTCCTACGAGCAGTACTTC. Its translation: CASSPPSSYEQYF.

The chain employs TRBV29-1 and TRBJ2-3, with 7 bases aligning to TRBD1. The CDR3 has 15 residues. V was clipped by 6 bases and J by 2 bases; unmatched bases: 11. CDR1 and CDR2 from the germline V gene are SQVTM and ANQGSEA. The CDR3 region is CSVTLTGAPTDTQYF. For the CDR3, the DNA is TGCAGCGTGACCTTAACAGGGGCCCCCACAGATACGCAGTATTTT.

J is TRBJ2-7 and V is TRBV7-2, with D perhaps matching TRBD1 (6 bases). Trimming left V 7 bases short and J 4 bases short, with 20 bases between. This CDR3 has 15 amino acids. The germline V gene has CDR1 SGHTA and CDR2 FQGNSA. The CDR3: CASTLALGATYEQYF. The DNA of the CDR3 is TGTGCCAGCACCCTCGCTTTGGGGGCAACTTACGAGCAGTACTTC.

The chain employs TRBV24-1 and TRBJ1-1; 11 nucleotides line up with TRBD1. Germline loops: CDR1 KGHDR, CDR2 SFDVKD. The ends lost 4 bases at V and 9 bases at J; junction bases unmatched: 0. The CDR3 is made up of 12 amino acids. The DNA of the CDR3 is TGTGCCACCAGTGAGGACAGGGGGCAAGCTTTCTTT. This codes for CATSEDRGQAFF.

J is TRBJ1-2 and V is TRBV5-6, with D perhaps matching TRBD1 (6 bases). The germline CDR1 and CDR2 sequences are SGHDT and YYEEEE. V lost 3 bases and J lost 2, with 14 bases in between. The CDR3 spans 15 residues. CDR3 nucleotide sequence: TGTGCCAGCAGCTGGGGGGCCCAGAGCAACTATGGCTACACCTTC. It yields the protein CASSWGAQSNYGYTF.

The J gene is TRBJ2-2, the V gene TRBV6-5; tentative D call: TRBD1 (6 bases). Germline lookup yields CDR1 MNHEY and CDR2 SVGAGI. Trimming took 6 bases from V and 7 from J, leaving 15 bases between them. CDR3 length: 14 amino acids. The CDR3 DNA sequence: TGTGCCAGCAGCCAACAGGGTTTGAGCGGGGAGCTGTTTTTT. This translates into CASSQQGLSGELFF.

This sequence joins TRBV19 and TRBJ1-4; 9 bases line up with TRBD1. Germline trimming cut 9 bases from V and 6 bases from J; bases unmatched to any gene: 5. The germline CDR1 and CDR2 sequences are LNHDA and SQIVND (reference sequence). The CDR3 runs to 13 residues. CDR3 sequence (DNA): TGTGCCAGCATACAGGGGGCGGATGAAAAACTGTTTTTT. It encodes CASIQGADEKLFF. The whole variable domain, remainder taken from reference TRBV19 and TRBJ1-4, is DGGITQSPKYLFRKEGQNVTLSCEQNLNHDAMYWYRQDPGQGLRLIYYSQIVNDFQKGDIAEGYSVSREKKESFPLTVTSAQKNPTAFYLCASIQGADEKLFFGSGTQLSVL.

The rearrangement links TRBV3-1 (or the pseudogene TRBV3-2) to TRBJ2-7; D possibly corresponds to TRBD2 (5 bases). The germline CDR1 and CDR2 sequences are LGHDT and YNNKEL (reference sequence). CDR3 size: 12 residues. Trimming stripped 0 bases from V and 13 bases from J, with 13 bases between. The chain's CDR3 is CASSQEGLAAYF. CDR3 coding DNA: TGTGCCAGCAGCCAAGAAGGACTGGCCGCATACTTC.

The gene calls are TRBV18 and TRBJ1-1; D gene uncertain. Trimming took 3 bases from V and 7 from J, leaving 9 bases between them. Germline CDR1 and CDR2: KGHSH and LQKENI. The CDR3 loop spans 12 amino acids. CDR3 sequence reads: CASSPIGVEAFF. The CDR3 region has the DNA TGTGCCAGCTCACCGATCGGAGTTGAAGCTTTCTTT. Full variable domain (outside the CDR3, taken from reference TRBV18 and TRBJ1-1): NAGVMQNPRHLVRRRGQEARLRCSPMKGHSHVYWYRQLPEEGLKFMVYLQKENIIDESGMPKERFSAEFPKEGPSILRIQQVVRGDSAAYFCASSPIGVEAFFGQGTRLTVV.

The chain links TRBV5-1 to TRBJ2-2; 8 nucleotides match TRBD1. The V segment lost 0 bases and the J segment 5 bases; nucleotides outside the gene matches: 6. The CDR3 is made up of 16 amino acids. Per germline, CDR1 SGHRS and CDR2 YFSETQ. The CDR3 DNA reads as TGCGCCAGCAGCTTGGTTCCTGGACAGGGAACCGGGGAGCTGTTTTTT. It is translated as CASSLVPGQGTGELFF.

The V gene is TRBV7-9, the J gene TRBJ1-1, with 8 nucleotides matching TRBD1. There are 16 residues in the CDR3. V was clipped by 3 bases and J by 3 bases; unmatched bases: 9. Germline loops: CDR1 SEHNR, CDR2 FQNEAQ (reference sequence). This CDR3 reads CASSFSRTGRDTEAFF. As DNA, the CDR3 is TGTGCCAGCAGCTTTTCAAGGACAGGGAGGGACACTGAAGCTTTCTTT.

CDR3 DNA sequence: TGTGCCAGCTCACACCGTTCGGACGGGAACACTGAAGCTTTCTTT. Translating gives CASSHRSDGNTEAFF. The V and J genes are TRBV18 and TRBJ1-1; D gene uncertain. The CDR3 covers 15 residues. With 4 bases removed from V and 1 base from J, the gap between germline ends came to 13 bases. Germline V lookup: CDR1 KGHSH, CDR2 LQKENI.

This clone was seen only once. The J gene is TRBJ1-5, the V gene TRBV7-2; the match to TRBD1 covers 7 bases. The CDR3 runs 14 residues. Germline assignment: CDR1 SGHTA and CDR2 FQGNSA. V gave up 6 bases and J gave up 2 bases; unmatched junction bases: 4. The CDR3 region has the DNA TGTGCCAGCAGTTTCGGGACAGGCAATCAGCCCCAGCATTTT. Its translation: CASSFGTGNQPQHF.

The chain combines TRBV6-5 with TRBJ1-3; no clear D gene. Trimming took 5 bases from V and 0 from J, leaving 8 bases between them. The CDR3 is 14 amino acids. Germline CDR1 MNHEY, CDR2 SVGAGI. This CDR3 is CASSPRISGNTIYF. The CDR3 coding sequence is TGTGCCAGCAGTCCTCGCATCTCTGGAAACACCATATATTTT.

The J gene is TRBJ1-5, the V gene TRBV27; 9 bases are a match to TRBD1. V was pared by 2 bases and J by 0 bases, with 5 bases of the junction left unmatched. Germline-derived CDR1 and CDR2 are MNHEY and SMNVEV (reference sequence). This CDR3 is 17 amino acids long. CDR3 sequence: CASSLTGGQYSNQPQHF. The CDR3 DNA is TGTGCCAGCAGTTTAACAGGGGGCCAGTATAGCAATCAGCCCCAGCATTTT.

This clone was counted between two and nine times. The chain carries TRBV6-6 and TRBJ2-7; TRBD1 might be the D (6 bases). CDR1 MNHNY and CDR2 SVGAGI come from the germline V gene (reference sequence). V lost 3 bases and J lost 6, with 12 bases in between. The CDR3 covers 13 residues. The CDR3 loop is CASSYGQGSEQYF. In DNA, the CDR3 is TGTGCCAGCAGTTATGGCCAGGGGAGCGAGCAGTACTTC.

This chain joins TRBV7-3 and TRBJ2-3; D ambiguous. Trimming took 5 bases from V and 2 from J, leaving 14 bases between them. The CDR3 is 15 amino acids. Germline V CDR1 and CDR2: SGHTA, FQGTGA. This chain's CDR3 is CASSPQRTHTDTQYF. Written as DNA, the CDR3 is TGTGCCAGCAGCCCCCAGCGAACGCACACAGATACGCAGTATTTT.